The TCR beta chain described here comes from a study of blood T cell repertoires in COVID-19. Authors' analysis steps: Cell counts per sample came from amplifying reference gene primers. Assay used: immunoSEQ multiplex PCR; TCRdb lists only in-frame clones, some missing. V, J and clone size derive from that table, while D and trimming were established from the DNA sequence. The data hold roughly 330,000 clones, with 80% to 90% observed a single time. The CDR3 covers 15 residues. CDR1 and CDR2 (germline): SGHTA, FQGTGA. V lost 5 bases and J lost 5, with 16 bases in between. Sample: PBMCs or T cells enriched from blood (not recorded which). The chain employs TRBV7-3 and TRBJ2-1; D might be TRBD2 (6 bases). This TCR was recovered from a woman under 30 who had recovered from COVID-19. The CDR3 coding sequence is TGTGCCAGCAGCCGAGGGCTCTCGGGGGACAATGAGCAGTTCTTC. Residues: CASSRGLSGDNEQFF.